The T cell receptor (beta chain) described here comes from a study of T cells in Graves' hyperthyroidism and ophthalmopathy. Across the whole study: Peripheral blood was acquired at first diagnosis, ahead of any therapy whatsoever.

The V gene lost 1 base and the J gene lost 1 base, with 4 bases spanning the gap. Germline V gene lookup returns CDR1 KGHSH and CDR2 LQKENI. This CDR3 is 14 amino acids long. Study-wide points: The model made its ophthalmopathy prediction, and onset followed a median approximately six months later. Blood held most thyroid clonotypes expanded above 0.001 frequency.

Based on clinical symptoms, serum thyroxine and TRAb, thyroid ultrasound and orbital computed tomography, diagnoses were reached. RNA transcripts yielded amplified TCR beta CDR3 regions. The primer set for the first-round RT-PCR of the TCR CDR3 was HTBI. TCRdb itself ran the multiplex PCR reads through MiXCR, one entry per CDR3 protein. The table lists hundreds of thousands of distinct CDR3 sequences, 15% of them singletons. This clonotype was seen at least ten times. Its antigen is still unknown. Sequencing was carried out using blood. The sequence came from a woman aged 25-40 years with Graves' hyperthyroidism. This rearrangement joins TRBV18 to TRBJ2-2; D is ambiguous. The CDR3 spells CASSPQQNTGELFF. CDR3 coding DNA: TGTGCCAGCTCACCACAACAGAACACCGGGGAGCTGTTTTTT.